A single sample gave rise to the 32 T cell receptor beta chains below, sequenced in a study of cytomegalovirus exposure and HLA in healthy donors. Profiling relied on immunoSEQ multiplex PCR, and the TCRdb table lists in-frame clones only, not all of them. The sample lists some 80,000 clones; over 85% were seen once. Sample: PBMCs. The receptors originated from a woman aged 18-29 years in good health and CMV-seronegative.

Of note for this clone: One end of the junction varies from germline; a read error may be responsible. The chain employs TRBV7-7 and TRBJ2-5; D is uncertain. The CDR3 is 16 residues long. CDR1 is SSHAT and CDR2 is FNYEAQ in the germline V gene (reference sequence). In DNA, the CDR3 is TGTGCCAGCAGCTTAGCGCTCCCAGGCCACCAAGGGACCCAGTACTTC. Protein: CASSLALPGHQGTQYF.

This sequence joins TRBV5-1 and TRBJ2-1, with 11 bases aligning to TRBD2. Unmatched junction bases numbered 9, after V lost 4 bases and J lost 6 bases. The CDR3 runs 16 residues. Germline V gives CDR1 SGHRS, CDR2 YFSETQ. The CDR3 region is CASSTTSGSRINEQFF. The CDR3 DNA reads as TGCGCCAGCAGCACCACTAGCGGGAGTAGGATCAATGAGCAGTTCTTC.

This chain joins TRBV5-1 and TRBJ2-1, with 7 bases matching TRBD1. Per germline, CDR1 SGHRS and CDR2 YFSETQ. CDR3 length: 15 residues. V dropped 5 bases and J dropped 4; count of bases not matched to a gene: 9. The CDR3 region is CASSWAGTAYNEQFF. The DNA for the CDR3 is TGCGCCAGCAGTTGGGCCGGGACAGCTTACAATGAGCAGTTCTTC. The full variable domain, in which reference TRBV5-1 and TRBJ2-1 provide the parts outside the CDR3, is KAGVTQTPRYLIKTRGQQVTLSCSPISGHRSVSWYQQTPGQGLQFLFEYFSETQRNKGNFPGRFSGRQFSNSRSEMNVSTLELGDSALYLCASSWAGTAYNEQFFGPGTRLTVL.

The rearrangement uses TRBV28 and TRBJ2-7, with 8 bases that match TRBD1. Germline V lookup: CDR1 MDHEN, CDR2 SYDVKM. CDR3 length: 13 residues. After removal of 5 bases from V and 5 bases from J, the junction contained 5 bases not matched to a gene. The CDR3 nucleotides are TGTGCCAGCAGTGGCATGGACAGGGACGAGCAGTACTTC. Translated, it gives CASSGMDRDEQYF.

A single count supports this clone. The chain couples TRBV7-9 to TRBJ1-2, with D possibly TRBD1 on 6 matching bases. Germline assignment: CDR1 SEHNR and CDR2 FQNEAQ (reference sequence). The CDR3 is made up of 14 amino acids. V was clipped by 5 bases and J by 1 base, with 11 bases between them. The CDR3 sequence: CASSHGQSNYGYTF. The CDR3 nucleotides are TGTGCCAGCAGCCACGGACAGAGTAACTATGGCTACACCTTC.

The J gene is TRBJ1-3, the V gene TRBV27, with D hard to call. Germline V gene lookup returns CDR1 MNHEY and CDR2 SMNVEV (reference sequence). This CDR3 spans 15 amino acids. Trimming stripped 11 bases from V and 2 bases from J, with 19 bases between. The CDR3 is CAPPEAASTGNTIYF. The CDR3 DNA reads TGTGCCCCACCGGAGGCAGCTTCTACTGGAAACACCATATATTTT.

The chain is built from TRBV5-4 and TRBJ2-7, with 13 bases aligning to TRBD2. The CDR3 runs 15 residues. Trimming took 4 bases from V and 1 from J; bases not matched to a gene: 2. Germline-derived CDR1 and CDR2 are SGHNT and YYREEE (reference sequence). The CDR3 region is CASSTGLAGSYEQYF. DNA of the CDR3: TGTGCCAGCAGCACGGGACTAGCGGGGTCCTACGAGCAGTACTTC.

CDR3 bases: TGCGCCAGCAGATCAGGACAGGGGGCAAGGGAGCAGTACTTC. It codes for CASRSGQGAREQYF. The chain recombines TRBV5-1 with TRBJ2-7; 11 bases align to TRBD1. Trimming removed 5 bases from V and 7 bases from J; junction bases left unmatched: 8. The CDR3 spans 14 residues. Per the germline V gene, CDR1 is SGHRS and CDR2 is YFSETQ.

The chain uses TRBV7-9 and TRBJ2-2; D gene uncertain. V gave up 9 bases and J gave up 3 bases, with 11 bases separating them. This CDR3 contains 13 residues. CDR1 SEHNR and CDR2 FQNEAQ come from the germline V gene (reference sequence). CDR3 sequence (DNA): TGTGCCAGTTTTCTTTCGGACACCGGGGAGCTGTTTTTT. Its translation is CASFLSDTGELFF.

The rearrangement joins TRBV5-1 to TRBJ1-4, with D unclear. The CDR3 runs 14 residues. The V end was cut by 0 bases, the J end by 5 bases, with 8 bases between. CDR1 and CDR2 from the germline V gene are SGHRS and YFSETQ. CDR3 region: CASSLALGNEKLFF. In DNA, the CDR3 is TGCGCCAGCAGCTTGGCCCTTGGCAATGAAAAACTGTTTTTT.

The chain has TRBV5-4 and TRBJ2-5, with 11 bases fitting TRBD2. Trimming removed 5 bases from V and 4 bases from J; junction bases left unmatched: 7. The CDR3 totals 15 residues. Per the germline V gene, CDR1 is SGHNT and CDR2 is YYREEE (reference sequence). The CDR3 loop reads CASSASGGYGETQYF. The CDR3 nucleotides are TGTGCCAGCAGTGCTAGCGGGGGGTATGGAGAGACCCAGTACTTC.

This clone was detected once. The CDR3 DNA is TGTGCCAGCAGTGAGGATGGACTTAATCCGAATTCACCCCTCCACTTT. Residues: CASSEDGLNPNSPLHF. V and J are TRBV2 and TRBJ1-6; D is unresolved. This CDR3 is built from 16 residues. CDR1 and CDR2 from the germline V gene are SNHLY and FYNNEI. Trimming took 3 bases from V and 7 from J, leaving 16 bases between them.

This chain uses TRBV6-5 with TRBJ2-1; 8 bases are a match to TRBD1. The germline V gene encodes CDR1 MNHEY and CDR2 SVGAGI. The CDR3 extends over 16 amino acids. The V gene end was trimmed by 6 bases and the J gene end by 0 bases; junction bases not matched to a gene: 7. The CDR3 DNA sequence: TGTGCCAGCAGCTACAGGGGGTGGGCCTCCTACAATGAGCAGTTCTTC. Protein sequence: CASSYRGWASYNEQFF.

The chain couples TRBV28 to TRBJ2-5, with D possibly being TRBD2 (5 bases). Germline CDR1 is MDHEN and CDR2 is SYDVKM. V lost 5 bases, J lost 0 bases, and 10 bases lay in between. The CDR3 runs to 14 residues. Written as DNA, the CDR3 is TGTGCCAGCAGTCCTGTCGGGGACCAAGAGACCCAGTACTTC. It specifies CASSPVGDQETQYF.

The chain links TRBV10-3 to TRBJ2-7; D is possibly TRBD1 (6 bases). Germline CDR1 ENHRY, CDR2 SYGVKD. This CDR3 is 14 amino acids long. The germline V and J ends were trimmed by 4 bases and 0 bases, with 10 bases remaining between them. The CDR3 is CAISGQASSYEQYF. CDR3 nucleotide sequence: TGTGCCATCAGTGGACAGGCGAGCTCCTACGAGCAGTACTTC.

The V and J genes are TRBV18 and TRBJ1-5; 11 bases map to TRBD1. The CDR3 totals 15 residues. The germline V gene encodes CDR1 KGHSH and CDR2 LQKENI. With 6 bases clipped from V and 6 bases from J, the junction kept 7 bases outside the gene matches. In nucleotides, the CDR3 is TGTGCCAGCTCCCTTGGACAGGGGGCTATTCAGCCCCAGCATTTT. It is translated as CASSLGQGAIQPQHF.

The chain has TRBV7-9 and TRBJ2-5, with D tentatively TRBD1 (5 bases). The CDR3 spans 13 residues. The germline V gene encodes CDR1 SEHNR and CDR2 FQNEAQ (reference sequence). The V and J ends lost 2 bases and 5 bases respectively, with 9 bases between them. The CDR3 here is CASSLSGYETQYF. The CDR3 nucleotides are TGTGCCAGCAGCTTATCAGGGTACGAGACCCAGTACTTC.

This clone was observed a few times. The V gene is TRBV10-1, the J gene TRBJ2-2, with 7 nucleotides matching TRBD1. CDR3 length: 13 amino acids. Germline CDR1 and CDR2: WNHNN and SYGVQD (reference sequence). With 5 bases clipped from V and 3 bases from J, the junction kept 0 bases outside the gene matches. The CDR3 nucleotides read TGCGCCAGCAGTACAGGGGACACCGGGGAGCTGTTTTTT. This sequence encodes CASSTGDTGELFF.

The chain recombines TRBV10-3 with TRBJ1-1, with TRBD1 as a possible D gene (6 bases). The CDR3 covers 14 residues. With 2 bases removed from V and 1 base from J, the gap between germline ends came to 8 bases. Germline assignment: CDR1 ENHRY and CDR2 SYGVKD. CDR3 in amino acids: CAISEGQPNTEAFF. The CDR3 nucleotides read TGTGCCATCAGTGAGGGACAGCCGAACACTGAAGCTTTCTTT.

The V and J genes are TRBV4-3 and TRBJ2-7, with D possibly matching TRBD2 (6 bases). Germline values: CDR1 LGHNA, CDR2 YSLEER. V dropped 0 bases and J dropped 5 bases, with 8 bases sitting between them. The CDR3 has 13 residues. The CDR3 reads CASSQDRGDEQYF. The CDR3 DNA reads TGCGCCAGCAGCCAAGATCGCGGGGACGAGCAGTACTTC.

The chain uses TRBV27 and TRBJ1-2; TRBD1 aligns across 8 bases. This CDR3 spans 14 amino acids. Germline CDR1 MNHEY, CDR2 SMNVEV (reference sequence). J gave up 3 bases and V 5 bases, and 5 bases lay outside the gene matches. The CDR3, as DNA: TGTGCCAGCAGTGCGCGACAGGGGTACTATGGCTACACCTTC. This sequence encodes CASSARQGYYGYTF.

The chain uses TRBV6-5 and TRBJ1-2; no definite D call. Germline lookup yields CDR1 MNHEY and CDR2 SVGAGI. This CDR3 comprises 13 residues. Trimming took off 4 bases at V and 4 bases at J, with 10 bases between the two ends. Written as DNA, the CDR3 is TGTGCCAGCAGTTCCCAGATTCTCTATGGCTACACCTTC. Its protein product is CASSSQILYGYTF.

V is TRBV7-2 and J is TRBJ1-1; D not certain. Germline-derived CDR1 and CDR2 are SGHTA and FQGNSA. CDR3 length: 14 residues. Deletions cut 5 bases from V and 5 bases from J, with 15 bases between. CDR3 in DNA: TGTGCCAGCAGCCTACACTGGCGAGGGACTGAAGCTTTCTTT. Translating gives CASSLHWRGTEAFF.

This clone came up a few times. The J gene is TRBJ2-1, the V gene TRBV28; 12 positions match TRBD2. From germline, CDR1 is MDHEN and CDR2 SYDVKM. CDR3 size: 16 residues. Trimming cost V 6 bases and J 3 bases; bases outside gene matches: 6. Written as DNA, the CDR3 is TGTGCCAGCAGATACTCGACTAGCGGGAGCTACAATGAGCAGTTCTTC. It yields the protein CASRYSTSGSYNEQFF.

This chain connects TRBV7-2 to TRBJ2-5; 11 bases line up with TRBD1. The ends lost 0 bases at V and 5 bases at J; junction bases unmatched: 8. The CDR3 totals 17 residues. CDR1 is SGHTA, CDR2 FQGNSA, per germline. The CDR3 region is CASSLAGGQGALETQYF. The CDR3 DNA is TGTGCCAGCAGCTTAGCGGGAGGACAGGGGGCGTTGGAGACCCAGTACTTC.

This chain links TRBV7-9 with TRBJ2-7; tentatively, D is TRBD1 (5 bases). V gave up 5 bases and J gave up 0 bases, with 14 bases separating them. Germline V lookup: CDR1 SEHNR, CDR2 FQNEAQ (reference sequence). The CDR3 consists of 15 residues. In DNA, the CDR3 is TGTGCCAGCAGCAGACAGTTAGGAAGCTCCTACGAGCAGTACTTC. It codes for CASSRQLGSSYEQYF.

The rearrangement uses TRBV6-6 and TRBJ1-1; 10 bases agree with TRBD1. This CDR3 contains 13 residues. V lost 5 bases and J lost 3; bases outside the gene matches: 0. CDR1 and CDR2 (germline): MNHNY, SVGAGI (reference sequence). CDR3 protein: CASSDRGHTEAFF. DNA of the CDR3: TGTGCCAGCAGTGACAGGGGGCACACTGAAGCTTTCTTT.

This chain uses TRBV4-3 with TRBJ2-5; TRBD2 matches 9 bases. Germline lookup yields CDR1 LGHNA and CDR2 YSLEER. With 1 base clipped from V and 5 bases from J, the junction kept 8 bases outside the gene matches. The length of the CDR3 is 16 residues. DNA of the CDR3: TGCGCCAGCAGCCAAGCCCCGGGACTAGCTGGTGAGACCCAGTACTTC. Translation: CASSQAPGLAGETQYF.

This clone was picked up one time. The chain links TRBV6-5 to TRBJ1-2; 10 nucleotides match TRBD1. Germline V gives CDR1 MNHEY, CDR2 SVGAGI. V lost 4 bases to trimming and J lost 4 bases; unmatched junction nucleotides: 3. This CDR3 region has 14 residues. CDR3 sequence: CASSSTGGGYGYTF. The DNA of the CDR3 is TGTGCCAGCAGTTCGACAGGGGGCGGCTATGGCTACACCTTC.

The rearrangement links TRBV6-4 to TRBJ1-2; 7 nucleotides align to TRBD1. Germline V lookup: CDR1 MRHNA, CDR2 SNTAGT. Germline trimming cut 6 bases from V and 5 bases from J; bases unmatched to any gene: 15. The CDR3 extends over 16 amino acids. The CDR3 region is CASSSPTGKDPYGYTF. CDR3 coding DNA: TGTGCCAGCAGCTCTCCGACAGGGAAAGATCCGTATGGCTACACCTTC.

V is TRBV4-1 and J is TRBJ1-3; maybe TRBD1 (5 bases). The CDR3 is 16 amino acids. The ends were cut back, 3 bases at V and 2 bases at J, with 14 bases in the middle. Germline assignment: CDR1 MGHRA and CDR2 YSYEKL. The CDR3 sequence: CASSHKGRGTGNTIYF. DNA of the CDR3: TGCGCCAGCAGCCACAAGGGGCGCGGGACTGGAAACACCATATATTTT.

This clone was found once. The V gene is TRBV11-2, the J gene TRBJ1-1; tentatively, D is TRBD1 (5 bases). The CDR3 contains 13 residues. Trimming left V 2 bases short and J 11 bases short, with 15 bases between. Germline CDR1 reads SGHAT; CDR2 reads FQNNGV. Here the CDR3 reads CASSLSPFRGAFF. The DNA of the CDR3 is TGTGCCAGCAGCTTATCCCCCTTCCGGGGGGCTTTCTTT.